These 11 T cell receptor beta chains came from one sample sequenced in a study of shared clonotypes between healthy human individuals. Data came from immunoSEQ multiplex PCR; TCRdb stores just in-frame clones and leaves some out. The sample has about 2.3 million clones, about 92% seen once. The sample was naive CD4+ T cells from PBMCs. Subset indicated: CD45RA+ positively selected. The receptor set was obtained from a man between 18 and 29 years old in good health. Some clones in this sample may be carry-over from other donors' samples.

This sequence joins TRBV5-1 and TRBJ1-1; D is unclear. Germline CDR1 SGHRS, CDR2 YFSETQ. The CDR3 consists of 16 residues. V shed 0 bases and J shed 0 bases, with 12 bases lying between them. As DNA, the CDR3 is TGCGCCAGCAGCTTGGGTGCGGACTTCATGAACACTGAAGCTTTCTTT. Protein: CASSLGADFMNTEAFF. The whole variable domain, filled in from reference TRBV5-1 and TRBJ1-1, reads KAGVTQTPRYLIKTRGQQVTLSCSPISGHRSVSWYQQTPGQGLQFLFEYFSETQRNKGNFPGRFSGRQFSNSRSEMNVSTLELGDSALYLCASSLGADFMNTEAFFGQGTRLTVV.

This sequence joins TRBV18 and TRBJ1-1, with a possible D match to TRBD1 (5 bases). From germline, CDR1 is KGHSH and CDR2 LQKENI. The CDR3 consists of 17 residues. V was shortened by 1 base and J by 3 bases, with 18 bases between the two germline ends. CDR3 nucleotides: TGTGCCAGCTCACCACGACAGAGAGTACGGGAGGACACTGAAGCTTTCTTT. Its protein is CASSPRQRVREDTEAFF.

The chain links TRBV19 to TRBJ2-1; possible D gene TRBD1, 6 bases. Germline V gene data show CDR1 as LNHDA and CDR2 as SQIVND (reference sequence). CDR3 size: 13 residues. Trimming pared 4 bases from V and 5 bases from J, leaving 9 bases between. Here the CDR3 reads CASSKQGDNEQFF. CDR3 nucleotides: TGTGCCAGTAGTAAACAGGGCGACAATGAGCAGTTCTTC.

This clone was picked up one time. This chain connects TRBV19 to TRBJ2-1, with 11 bases matching TRBD2. In germline, CDR1 is LNHDA, CDR2 SQIVND (reference sequence). The J segment lost 3 bases and the V segment lost 3 bases, leaving 16 bases of the junction unmatched. The CDR3 contains 20 residues. DNA of the CDR3: TGTGCCAGTAGTATTCTATTGGGGCTAGCGGGAGGTCGTGGCTACAATGAGCAGTTCTTC. It encodes CASSILLGLAGGRGYNEQFF.

This clone was found once. The chain recombines TRBV27 with TRBJ1-1; D unclear. The CDR3 sequence is 14 residues long. The ends were cut back, 2 bases at V and 1 base at J, with 8 bases in the middle. Germline-derived CDR1 and CDR2 are MNHEY and SMNVEV (reference sequence). CDR3 sequence reads: CASSLVGPNTEAFF. The DNA of the CDR3 is TGTGCCAGCAGTTTAGTTGGGCCGAACACTGAAGCTTTCTTT.

This chain connects TRBV10-3 to TRBJ2-1, with a tentative D call TRBD2 (6 bases). CDR1 is ENHRY, CDR2 SYGVKD, per germline. V was trimmed by 6 bases and J by 7 bases, leaving 22 bases between them. The CDR3 extends over 16 amino acids. The CDR3 spells CAIRLAGTGGGNEQFF. CDR3 in DNA: TGTGCCATCAGACTAGCCGGGACTGGTGGAGGGAATGAGCAGTTCTTC.

The rearrangement joins TRBV7-2 to TRBJ1-4, with 8 bases that match TRBD1. V trimming: 1 base; J trimming: 6 bases; junction bases outside the gene matches: 1. The CDR3 is 14 residues long. The germline V gene encodes CDR1 SGHTA and CDR2 FQGNSA. CDR3 loop: CASSLVTGDEKLFF. Written as DNA, the CDR3 is TGTGCCAGCAGCTTAGTGACAGGGGATGAAAAACTGTTTTTT.

In its sample, this clone was seen a few times. This CDR3 reads CASSLGQRNEKLFF. The CDR3 DNA reads as TGTGCCAGCAGCCTCGGACAACGAAATGAAAAACTGTTTTTT. The rearrangement links TRBV6-6 to TRBJ1-4; a possible D gene is TRBD1 (5 bases). V lost 6 bases and J lost 5, with 13 bases in between. The CDR3 consists of 14 residues. Germline assignment: CDR1 MNHNY and CDR2 SVGAGI (reference sequence).

This CDR3 is CASKIPGPNYEQYF. CDR3 DNA sequence: TGTGCCAGCAAAATTCCGGGACCGAACTACGAGCAGTACTTC. This sequence joins TRBV27 and TRBJ2-7, with D perhaps being TRBD1 or TRBD2 (5 bases each). The CDR3 consists of 14 residues. Looked up from germline, CDR1 is MNHEY and CDR2 is SMNVEV (reference sequence). Trimming took off 7 bases at V and 3 bases at J, with 16 bases between the two ends.

The V gene is TRBV7-9, the J gene TRBJ2-7, with TRBD1 identical over 9 bases. Germline CDR1 and CDR2: SEHNR and FQNEAQ (reference sequence). V lost 0 bases to trimming and J lost 4 bases; unmatched junction nucleotides: 7. The CDR3 extends over 16 amino acids. The CDR3 spells CASSLAGQGPAYEQYF. The CDR3 DNA reads TGTGCCAGCAGCTTAGCGGGACAGGGCCCGGCGTACGAGCAGTACTTC.

The CDR3 here is CAWSPGDRDTIYF. The CDR3 DNA sequence: TGTGCCTGGAGTCCAGGGGATCGGGACACCATATATTTT. The V and J genes are TRBV30 and TRBJ1-3; D possibly corresponds to TRBD1 (6 bases). The CDR3 spans 13 residues. With 2 bases removed from V and 8 bases from J, the gap between germline ends came to 13 bases. CDR1 is GTSNPN, CDR2 SVGIG, per germline (reference sequence).